This T cell receptor (beta chain) was documented in a study of human T cells and chemical hapten exposure. This CDR3 contains 15 residues. V was clipped by 2 bases and J by 4 bases; unmatched bases: 2. The V gene's germline CDR1 is GTSNPN and CDR2 SVGIG (reference sequence). Indicated time point: patch test 3, about 24 weeks after DPC sensitization. Treatment here: therapeutic diphenylcyclopropenone sensitization with weekly scalp DPC. TCRdb itself ran the RACE reads through MiXCR, one entry per CDR3 protein. The table has 50,000 or so distinct CDR3 sequences, roughly 10% seen once. Sample: whole blood, taken in connection with sensitization to the hapten diphenylcyclopropenone (DPC). The sequence was collected from a woman aged 40-49 years with alopecia areata. Some clones in this sample may be carry-over from other donors' samples. The chain has TRBV30 and TRBJ2-7; 16 bases are shared with TRBD2. CDR3 amino acids: CAWSKGLAGGYEQYF. The CDR3 DNA reads TGTGCCTGGAGTAAGGGACTAGCGGGGGGGTACGAGCAGTACTTC.